The entry that follows covers one T cell receptor beta chain sequence. The antigen remains undetermined. TCRdb re-derived calls from the RT-PCR reads in MiXCR, one entry per CDR3 protein. The sample contains hundreds of thousands of distinct CDR3 sequences, about 14% of which appear only once. The V gene's germline CDR1 is WNHNN and CDR2 SYGVQD (reference sequence). The CDR3 has 13 amino acids. The V and J ends lost 2 bases and 5 bases respectively, with 9 bases between them. The sample originates from a study of response to subunit inactivated influenza vaccine. Study outcomes and limitations: Authors proposed each seasonal influenza vaccination draws in few new T cells.

The sequenced sample was PBMCs from blood, obtained roughly 15 days before vaccination. This rearrangement joins TRBV10-1 to TRBJ1-2, with D possibly TRBD1 on 5 matching bases. The clonotype originates from a man aged 50 or older who received an inactivated influenza vaccine. The CDR3 is CASSEGTGYGYTF. The CDR3 DNA follows: TGCGCCAGCAGTGAGGGAACAGGATATGGCTACACCTTC.